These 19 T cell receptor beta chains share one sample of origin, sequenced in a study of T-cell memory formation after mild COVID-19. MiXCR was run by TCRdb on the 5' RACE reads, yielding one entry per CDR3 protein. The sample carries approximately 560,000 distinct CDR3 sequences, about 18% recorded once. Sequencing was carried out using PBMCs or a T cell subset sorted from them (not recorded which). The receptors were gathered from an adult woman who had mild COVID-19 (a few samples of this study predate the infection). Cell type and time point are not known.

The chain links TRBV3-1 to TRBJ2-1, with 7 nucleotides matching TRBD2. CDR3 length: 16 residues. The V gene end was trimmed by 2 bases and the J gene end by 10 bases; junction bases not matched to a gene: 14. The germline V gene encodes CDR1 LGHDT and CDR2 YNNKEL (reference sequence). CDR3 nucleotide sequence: TGTGCCAGCAGCCAAATGGTCGCCAGCGGGGAAAGAGAGCAGTTCTTC. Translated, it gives CASSQMVASGEREQFF.

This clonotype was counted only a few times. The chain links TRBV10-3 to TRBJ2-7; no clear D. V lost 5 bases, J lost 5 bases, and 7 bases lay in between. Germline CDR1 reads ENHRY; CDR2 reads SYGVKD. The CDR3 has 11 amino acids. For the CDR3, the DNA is TGTGCCATCAGTTGGGCGGACGAGCAGTACTTC. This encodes CAISWADEQYF.

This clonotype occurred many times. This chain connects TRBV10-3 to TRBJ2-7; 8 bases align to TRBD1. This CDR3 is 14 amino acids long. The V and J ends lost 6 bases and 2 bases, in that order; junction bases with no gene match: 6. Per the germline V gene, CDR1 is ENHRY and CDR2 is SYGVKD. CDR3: CAISEDRETYEQYF. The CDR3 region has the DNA TGTGCCATCAGCGAGGACAGGGAAACCTACGAGCAGTACTTC.

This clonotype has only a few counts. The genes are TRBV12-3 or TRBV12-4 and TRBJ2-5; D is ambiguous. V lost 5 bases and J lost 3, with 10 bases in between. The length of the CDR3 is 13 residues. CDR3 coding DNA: TGTGCCAGCAGTCCTCGACCTGAAGAGACCCAGTACTTC. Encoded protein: CASSPRPEETQYF.

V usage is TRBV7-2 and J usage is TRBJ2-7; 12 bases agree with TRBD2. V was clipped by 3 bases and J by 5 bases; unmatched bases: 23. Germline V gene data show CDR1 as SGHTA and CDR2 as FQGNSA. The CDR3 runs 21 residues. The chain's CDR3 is CASSFVRTDLTSGRNSDEQYF. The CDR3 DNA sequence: TGTGCCAGCAGCTTTGTCCGGACCGATCTAACTAGCGGGAGGAACTCTGACGAGCAGTACTTC.

CDR3 in DNA: TGCGCCAGCAGCCCGCGGTCCACCGGGGCTGGAAACACCATATATTTT. Its translation is CASSPRSTGAGNTIYF. The gene calls are TRBV5-1 and TRBJ1-3; D is unclear. Germline CDR1 and CDR2: SGHRS and YFSETQ. V dropped 4 bases and J dropped 2 bases, with 16 bases sitting between them. This CDR3 contains 16 residues.

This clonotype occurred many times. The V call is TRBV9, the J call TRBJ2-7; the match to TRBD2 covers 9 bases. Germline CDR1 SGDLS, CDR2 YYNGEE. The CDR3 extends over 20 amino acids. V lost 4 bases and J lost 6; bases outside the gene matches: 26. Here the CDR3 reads CASSPSLQSGRRFGASEQYF. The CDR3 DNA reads TGTGCCAGCAGCCCCTCGTTGCAGAGCGGGAGGAGGTTTGGGGCTTCCGAGCAGTACTTC.

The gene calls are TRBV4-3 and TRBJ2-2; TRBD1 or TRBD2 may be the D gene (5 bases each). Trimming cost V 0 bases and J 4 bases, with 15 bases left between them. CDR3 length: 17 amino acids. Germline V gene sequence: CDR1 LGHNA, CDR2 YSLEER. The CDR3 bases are TGCGCCAGCAGCCAAGAGATTGGAGGACACGGCACCGGGGAGCTGTTTTTT. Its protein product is CASSQEIGGHGTGELFF.

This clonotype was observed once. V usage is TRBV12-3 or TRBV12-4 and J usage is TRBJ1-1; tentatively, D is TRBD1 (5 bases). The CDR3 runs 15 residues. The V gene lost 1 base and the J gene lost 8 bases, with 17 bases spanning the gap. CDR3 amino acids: CASSLDRRVRGEAFF. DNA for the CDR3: TGTGCCAGCAGTTTAGACAGGAGAGTTCGGGGGGAAGCTTTCTTT.

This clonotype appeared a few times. DNA for the CDR3: TGTGCCAGCAGTCGTAGCGCGAGCTCCTACAATGAGCAGTTCTTC. Its translation: CASSRSASSYNEQFF. V gene TRBV12-3 or TRBV12-4 combines with J gene TRBJ2-1; TRBD2 might be the D (5 bases). CDR3 length: 15 residues. Trimming stripped 5 bases from V and 0 bases from J, with 11 bases between.

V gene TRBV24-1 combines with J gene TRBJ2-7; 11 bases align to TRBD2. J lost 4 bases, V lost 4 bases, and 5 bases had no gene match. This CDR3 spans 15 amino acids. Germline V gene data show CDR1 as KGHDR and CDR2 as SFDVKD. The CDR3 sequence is CATSDALAGVYEQYF. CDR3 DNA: TGTGCCACCAGTGACGCACTAGCGGGAGTGTACGAGCAGTACTTC.

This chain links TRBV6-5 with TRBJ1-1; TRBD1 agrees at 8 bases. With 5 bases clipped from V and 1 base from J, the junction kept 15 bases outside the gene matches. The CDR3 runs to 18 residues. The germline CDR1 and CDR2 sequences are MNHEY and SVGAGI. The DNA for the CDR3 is TGTGCCAGCAGTATGCTCTGGACAGGGAAGGTTCCGAACACTGAAGCTTTCTTT. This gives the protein CASSMLWTGKVPNTEAFF.

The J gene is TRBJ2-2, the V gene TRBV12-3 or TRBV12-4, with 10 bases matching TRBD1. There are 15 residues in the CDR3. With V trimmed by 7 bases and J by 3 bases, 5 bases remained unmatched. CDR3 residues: CASTLGQGDTGELFF. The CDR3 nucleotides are TGTGCCAGCACCCTCGGACAGGGGGACACCGGGGAGCTGTTTTTT.

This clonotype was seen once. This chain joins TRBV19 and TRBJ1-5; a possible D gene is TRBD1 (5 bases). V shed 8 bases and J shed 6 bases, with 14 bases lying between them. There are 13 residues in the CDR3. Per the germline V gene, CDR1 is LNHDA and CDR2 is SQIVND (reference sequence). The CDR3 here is CASARQGVQPQHF. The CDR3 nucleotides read TGTGCCAGTGCCCGCCAAGGGGTTCAGCCCCAGCATTTT. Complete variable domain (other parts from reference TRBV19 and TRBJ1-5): DGGITQSPKYLFRKEGQNVTLSCEQNLNHDAMYWYRQDPGQGLRLIYYSQIVNDFQKGDIAEGYSVSREKKESFPLTVTSAQKNPTAFYLCASARQGVQPQHFGDGTRLSIL.

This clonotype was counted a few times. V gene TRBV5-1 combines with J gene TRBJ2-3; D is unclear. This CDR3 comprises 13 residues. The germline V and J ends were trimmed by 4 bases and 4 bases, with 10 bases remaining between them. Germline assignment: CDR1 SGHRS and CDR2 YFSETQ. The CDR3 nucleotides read TGCGCCAGCAGCGTCGCGGCGGCAGATACGCAGTATTTT. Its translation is CASSVAAADTQYF.

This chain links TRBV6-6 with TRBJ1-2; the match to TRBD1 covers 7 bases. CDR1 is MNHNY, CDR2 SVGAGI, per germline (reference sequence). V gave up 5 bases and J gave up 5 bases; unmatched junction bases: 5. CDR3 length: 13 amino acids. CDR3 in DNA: TGTGCCAGCAGTAAGATACAGGGGTATGGCTACACCTTC. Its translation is CASSKIQGYGYTF.

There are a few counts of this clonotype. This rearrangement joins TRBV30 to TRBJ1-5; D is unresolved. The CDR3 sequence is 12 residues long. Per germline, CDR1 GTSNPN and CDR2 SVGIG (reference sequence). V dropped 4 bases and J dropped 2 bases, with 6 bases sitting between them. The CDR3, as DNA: TGTGCCTGGAATCTTGGCAATCAGCCCCAGCATTTT. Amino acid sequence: CAWNLGNQPQHF.

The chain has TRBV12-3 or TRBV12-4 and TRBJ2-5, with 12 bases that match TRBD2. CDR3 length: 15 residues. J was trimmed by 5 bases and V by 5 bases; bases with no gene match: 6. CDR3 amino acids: CASSPTSGGWETQYF. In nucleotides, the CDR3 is TGTGCCAGCAGTCCGACTAGCGGGGGCTGGGAGACCCAGTACTTC.

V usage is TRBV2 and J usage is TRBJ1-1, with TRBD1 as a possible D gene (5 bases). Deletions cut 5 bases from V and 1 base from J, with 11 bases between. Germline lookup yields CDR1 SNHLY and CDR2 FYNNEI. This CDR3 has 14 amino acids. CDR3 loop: CASSSHGGNTEAFF. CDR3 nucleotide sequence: TGTGCCAGCAGTTCACACGGGGGGAACACTGAAGCTTTCTTT.